These 12 T cell receptor beta chains came from one sample sequenced in a study of T cell clonality in common variable immunodeficiency (dated by TCRdb to about 2015). General study outcomes and caveats: Reportedly, TCRbeta sequences from CVID had fewer deletions and N-nucleotide insertions, and highly modified clones with 13 or more V deletions were absent from CVID.

Their recognized antigens are unknown. The method behind the library was the immunoSEQ multiplex PCR assay. TCRdb carries this immuneACCESS record with in-frame sequences only. Its versions omit some clonotypes, under half of them owing to an unresolved V gene in the studies checked, with the rest unexplained. Listed for this sample are about 34,000 clones, none observed only a single time. The biggest ten clones account for 25% to 30% of the sample. Sequenced input: peripheral blood mononuclear cells. The receptor source for this set is a human donor with common variable immunodeficiency.

This clone was observed many times. The CDR3 is cut off 3 residues early in the read; its end comes from the germline J gene. This chain links TRBV18 with TRBJ2-1; TRBD2 matches at 7 bases. Looked up from germline, CDR1 is KGHSH and CDR2 is LQKENI. The CDR3 is 20 amino acids. J lost 7 bases, V lost 0 bases, and 21 bases had no gene match. The CDR3 loop is CASSPPGGWLAAPVGNEQFF. Partial CDR3 DNA: TGTGCCAGCTCACCACCGGGGGGGTGGTTAGCGGCACCGGTGGGGAATGAG.

Of note for this clone: The read ends 3 residues early relative to the CDR3; the germline J gene fills the gap. The chain links TRBV7-6 to TRBJ2-7; tentatively, D is TRBD1 (5 bases). This CDR3 region has 15 residues. Trimming left V 7 bases short and J 2 bases short, with 18 bases between. CDR1 is SGHVS and CDR2 is FNYEAQ in the germline V gene. CDR3 bases read: TGTGCCAGCACCCCTGTCCAGGGTCCTACCTACGAG. Translating it yields CASTPVQGPTYE. The whole CDR3 sequence is CASTPVQGPTYEQYF.

This clone was counted ten times or more. The CDR3 extends 3 residues past the end of the read, so its final part is completed from the germline J gene. The rearrangement links TRBV5-1 to TRBJ1-2; weak D call: TRBD1 (6 bases). The germline CDR1 and CDR2 sequences are SGHRS and YFSETQ. CDR3 length equals 13 residues. The V end lost 5 bases, the J end lost 2 bases, and 10 bases lay between the germline ends. The CDR3 sequence is CASRDRLNYGYTF. CDR3 DNA (partial): TGCGCCAGCAGAGACAGGCTCAACTATGGC.

This clone was counted at least ten times. The read ends 3 residues shy of where the CDR3 ends; the end is completed using the germline J gene. The J gene is TRBJ1-6, the V gene TRBV28; possibly TRBD1 for D (5 bases). The CDR3 totals 13 residues. Between the trimmed V and J ends, which lost 7 bases and 10 bases, there was a span of 14 bases. Germline CDR1 and CDR2: MDHEN and SYDVKM. The part of the CDR3 DNA that was read is TGTGCCAGCACCAGGGAGGGTTACTCACCC. It specifies CASTREGYSP. The whole CDR3 sequence is CASTREGYSPLHF.

This clone has ten or more counts. Coverage ceases 3 residues before the CDR3 finishes, and the germline J gene fills in the end. The rearrangement uses TRBV5-1 and TRBJ2-4, with D tentatively TRBD2 (6 bases). From germline, CDR1 is SGHRS and CDR2 YFSETQ. Trimming left V 2 bases short and J 9 bases short, with 12 bases between. The CDR3 has 13 amino acids. The sequenced CDR3 bases are TGCGCCAGCAGCTTAAACGGGGGTGCCATT. Encoded protein: CASSLNGGAI. The whole CDR3 protein is CASSLNGGAIQYF.

This clone has just a few counts. Coverage ceases 3 residues before the CDR3 finishes, and the germline J gene fills in the end. The chain links TRBV5-1 to TRBJ2-3, with TRBD2 identical over 12 bases. The CDR3 is 16 residues long. The germline V gene encodes CDR1 SGHRS and CDR2 YFSETQ. With 3 bases clipped from V and 0 bases from J, the junction kept 2 bases outside the gene matches. The CDR3 here is CASSYGTSGSTDTQYF. The covered CDR3 bases are TGCGCCAGCAGCTATGGGACTAGCGGGAGCACAGATACG.

This clone appeared a few times. The CDR3 end lies 3 residues beyond the end of the read and is filled in from the germline J gene. The chain couples TRBV5-6 to TRBJ2-7; the match to TRBD1 covers 7 bases. The V gene's germline CDR1 is SGHDT and CDR2 YYEEEE. Trimming at V came to 6 bases and at J to 3 bases, leaving 9 bases not matched to a gene. The CDR3 has 14 amino acids. The CDR3 reads CASTQEGQIYEQYF. CDR3 DNA, as far as it was read: TGTGCCAGCACCCAAGAGGGACAGATCTACGAG.

The table lists this clone with many counts. The read is 3 residues too short to cover the CDR3 end, so that end is filled in from the germline J gene. The chain recombines TRBV29-1 with TRBJ2-5; TRBD2 matches 15 bases. Germline values: CDR1 SQVTM, CDR2 ANQGSEA. The CDR3 has 18 amino acids. Losses at the gene ends were 6 bases for V and 5 bases for J; bases not matched to a gene: 16. Incomplete CDR3 DNA: TGCAGCGTAGACGGGGCTCTTAGGACTAGCGGGAGGGAGGAGACC. It specifies CSVDGALRTSGREET. The full CDR3 sequence reads CSVDGALRTSGREETQYF.

This clone appeared many times. Mismatch with germline at one junction end may stem from a read error. The CDR3 end is not reached by the read, which stops 3 residues before it; the germline J gene fills it in. V and J are TRBV4-2 and TRBJ2-3; D remains ambiguous. From germline, CDR1 is LGHNA and CDR2 YNFKEQ. This CDR3 has 16 amino acids. The CDR3 DNA, read in part, is TGCGCCAGCAGCCAAGAACCGAAAACAGGCACAGATACG. Protein product: CASSQEPKTGTDT. The entire CDR3 protein is CASSQEPKTGTDTQYF.

Comments on this clone: At one boundary the junction diverges from the germline segment, which might be a read error. The read terminates 3 residues before the CDR3 end, so the remaining end is supplied by the germline J gene. The chain uses TRBV7-9 and TRBJ2-5, with unresolved D. Germline CDR1 SEHNR, CDR2 FQNEAQ (reference sequence). The CDR3 is made up of 15 amino acids. The CDR3 spells CASTLRWRPQETQYF. The DNA read from the CDR3 is TGTGCCAGCACCTTACGTTGGCGGCCGCAAGAGACC.

In regard to this clone: From the germline J gene comes the end of the CDR3, since the read stops 3 residues before it. V gene TRBV18 combines with J gene TRBJ2-1, with 8 bases identical to TRBD2. Germline V gene data show CDR1 as KGHSH and CDR2 as LQKENI. The CDR3 is 18 amino acids. The J segment lost 4 bases and the V segment lost 2 bases, leaving 13 bases of the junction unmatched. CDR3 residues: CASSPSLAELMGYNEQFF. CDR3 bases read: TGTGCCAGCTCACCATCACTAGCGGAACTAATGGGGTACAATGAG.

The table lists this clone with many counts. The CDR3 end is not reached by the read, which stops 3 residues before it; the germline J gene fills it in. This sequence joins TRBV20-1 and TRBJ1-1; D is uncertain. CDR1 DFQATT and CDR2 SNEGSKA come from the germline V gene (reference sequence). With 3 bases removed from V and 0 bases from J, the gap between germline ends came to 5 bases. This CDR3 spans 12 amino acids. This chain's CDR3 is CSASPVNTEAFF. CDR3 bases read: TGCAGTGCTAGTCCGGTGAACACTGAA.